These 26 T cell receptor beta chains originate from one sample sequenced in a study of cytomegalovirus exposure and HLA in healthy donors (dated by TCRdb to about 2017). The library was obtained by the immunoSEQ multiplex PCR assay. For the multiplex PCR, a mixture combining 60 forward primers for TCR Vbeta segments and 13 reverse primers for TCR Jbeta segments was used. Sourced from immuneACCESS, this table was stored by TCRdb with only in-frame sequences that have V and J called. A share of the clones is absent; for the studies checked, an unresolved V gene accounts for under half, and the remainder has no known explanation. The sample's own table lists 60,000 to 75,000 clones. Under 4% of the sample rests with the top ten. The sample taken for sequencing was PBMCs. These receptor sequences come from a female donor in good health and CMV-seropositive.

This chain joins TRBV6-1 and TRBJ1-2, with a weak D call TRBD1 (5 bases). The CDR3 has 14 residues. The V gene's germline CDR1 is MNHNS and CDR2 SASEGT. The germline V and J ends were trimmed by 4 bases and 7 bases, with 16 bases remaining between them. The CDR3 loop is CASSAIGGGGGYTF. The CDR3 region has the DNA TGTGCCAGCAGTGCAATCGGGGGGGGAGGTGGCTACACCTTC.

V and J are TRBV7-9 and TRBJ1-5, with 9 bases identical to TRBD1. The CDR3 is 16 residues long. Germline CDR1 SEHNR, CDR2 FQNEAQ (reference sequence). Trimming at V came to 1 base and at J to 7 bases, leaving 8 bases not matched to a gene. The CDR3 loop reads CASSLETGGAGQPQHF. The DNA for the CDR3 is TGTGCCAGCAGCTTAGAAACAGGGGGCGCAGGACAGCCCCAGCATTTT.

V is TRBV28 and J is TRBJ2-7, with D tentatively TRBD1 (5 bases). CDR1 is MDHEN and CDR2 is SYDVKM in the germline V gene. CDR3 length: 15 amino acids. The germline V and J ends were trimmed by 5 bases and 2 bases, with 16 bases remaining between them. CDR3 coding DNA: TGTGCCAGCAGTCCTACGACAGAAAAAACCTACGAGCAGTACTTC. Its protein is CASSPTTEKTYEQYF.

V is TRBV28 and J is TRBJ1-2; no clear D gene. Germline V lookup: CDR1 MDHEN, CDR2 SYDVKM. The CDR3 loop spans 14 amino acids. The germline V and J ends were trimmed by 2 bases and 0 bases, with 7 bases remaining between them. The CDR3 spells CASSLGPANYGYTF. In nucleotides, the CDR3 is TGTGCCAGCAGTTTAGGTCCAGCTAACTATGGCTACACCTTC.

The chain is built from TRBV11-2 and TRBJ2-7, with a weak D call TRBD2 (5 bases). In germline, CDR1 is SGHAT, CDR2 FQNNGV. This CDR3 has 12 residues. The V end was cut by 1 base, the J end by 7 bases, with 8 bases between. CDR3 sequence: CASSLATTEQYF. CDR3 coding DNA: TGTGCCAGCAGCTTAGCGACTACGGAGCAGTACTTC.

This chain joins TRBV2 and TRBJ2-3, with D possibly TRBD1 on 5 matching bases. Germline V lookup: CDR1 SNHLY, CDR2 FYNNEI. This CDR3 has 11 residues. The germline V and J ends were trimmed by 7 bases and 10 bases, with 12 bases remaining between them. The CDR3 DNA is TGTGCCAGCATCGCGCTAGGGGCGCAGTATTTT. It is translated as CASIALGAQYF. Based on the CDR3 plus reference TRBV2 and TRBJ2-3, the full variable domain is EPEVTQTPSHQVTQMGQEVILRCVPISNHLYFYWYRQILGQKVEFLVSFYNNEISEKSEIFDDQFSVERPDGSNFTLKIRSTKLEDSAMYFCASIALGAQYFGPGTRLTVL.

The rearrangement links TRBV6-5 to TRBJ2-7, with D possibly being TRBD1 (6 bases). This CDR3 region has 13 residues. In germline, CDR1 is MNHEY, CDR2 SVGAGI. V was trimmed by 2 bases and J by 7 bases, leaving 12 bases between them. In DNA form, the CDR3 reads TGTGCCAGCAGTTACAGGGGGACGGCTGAGCAGTACTTC. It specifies CASSYRGTAEQYF.

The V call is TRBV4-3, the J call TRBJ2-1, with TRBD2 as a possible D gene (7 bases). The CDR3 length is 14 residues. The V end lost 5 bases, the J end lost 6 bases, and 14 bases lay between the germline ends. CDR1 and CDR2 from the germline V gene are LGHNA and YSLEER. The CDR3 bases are TGCGCCAGCAGCGGAGGGAGGGGGGCCAATGAGCAGTTCTTC. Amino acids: CASSGGRGANEQFF.

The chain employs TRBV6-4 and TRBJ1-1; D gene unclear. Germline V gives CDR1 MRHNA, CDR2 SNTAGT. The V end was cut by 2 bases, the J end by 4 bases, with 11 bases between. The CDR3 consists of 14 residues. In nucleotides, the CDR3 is TGTGCCAGCAGTGACAGGGCGGGTGTCACTGAAGCTTTCTTT. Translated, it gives CASSDRAGVTEAFF.

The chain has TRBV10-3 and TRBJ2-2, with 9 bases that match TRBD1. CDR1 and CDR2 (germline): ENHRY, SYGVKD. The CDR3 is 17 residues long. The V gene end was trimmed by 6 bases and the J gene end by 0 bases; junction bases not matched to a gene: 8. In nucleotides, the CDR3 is TGTGCCATCAGAACCCCAACAGGGGGCGCGAACACCGGGGAGCTGTTTTTT. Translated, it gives CAIRTPTGGANTGELFF.

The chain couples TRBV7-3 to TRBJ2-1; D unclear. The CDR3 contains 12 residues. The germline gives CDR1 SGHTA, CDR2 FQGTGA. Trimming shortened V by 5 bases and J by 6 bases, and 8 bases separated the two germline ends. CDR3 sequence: CASSEFGNEQFF. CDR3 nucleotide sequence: TGTGCCAGCAGCGAATTCGGCAATGAGCAGTTCTTC.

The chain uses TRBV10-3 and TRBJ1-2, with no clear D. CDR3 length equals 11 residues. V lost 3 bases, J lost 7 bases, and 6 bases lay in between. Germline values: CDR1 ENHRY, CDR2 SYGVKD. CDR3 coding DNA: TGTGCCATCAGTGACCAAGCTGGCTACACCTTC. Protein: CAISDQAGYTF.

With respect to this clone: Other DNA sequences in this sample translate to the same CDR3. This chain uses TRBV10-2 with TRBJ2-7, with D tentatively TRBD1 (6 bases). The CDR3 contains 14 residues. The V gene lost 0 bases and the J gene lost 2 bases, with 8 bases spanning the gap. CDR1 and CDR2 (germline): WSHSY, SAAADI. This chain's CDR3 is CASSESWGPYEQYF. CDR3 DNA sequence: TGCGCCAGCAGTGAGTCCTGGGGGCCCTACGAGCAGTACTTC.

In nucleotides, the CDR3 is TGTGCCAGCAGCTCCCCACGTGTGAGGCGCGGGAGCACAGATACGCAGTATTTT. Its translation: CASSSPRVRRGSTDTQYF. The chain couples TRBV7-9 to TRBJ2-3; D possibly corresponds to TRBD2 (5 bases). Germline CDR1 reads SEHNR; CDR2 reads FQNEAQ (reference sequence). The germline V and J ends were trimmed by 4 bases and 0 bases, with 20 bases remaining between them. This CDR3 region has 18 residues.

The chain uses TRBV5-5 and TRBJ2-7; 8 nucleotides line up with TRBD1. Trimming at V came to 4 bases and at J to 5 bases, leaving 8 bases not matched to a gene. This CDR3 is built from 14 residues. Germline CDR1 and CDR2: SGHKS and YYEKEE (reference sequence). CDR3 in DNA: TGTGCCAGCAGCACACAGGGGGTGTTACACGAGCAGTACTTC. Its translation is CASSTQGVLHEQYF.

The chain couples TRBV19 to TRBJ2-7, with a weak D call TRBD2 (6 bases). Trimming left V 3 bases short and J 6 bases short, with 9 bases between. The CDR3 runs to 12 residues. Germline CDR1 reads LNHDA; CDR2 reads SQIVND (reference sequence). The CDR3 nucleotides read TGTGCCAGTAGTATTTGGGGAGGCGAGCAGTACTTC. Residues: CASSIWGGEQYF.

This CDR3 is CASSGRAAARETQYF. CDR3 bases: TGTGCCAGCAGCGGCAGGGCTGCAGCTCGGGAGACCCAGTACTTC. V gene TRBV7-2 combines with J gene TRBJ2-5; D may be TRBD1 (5 bases). Between the trimmed V and J ends, which lost 5 bases and 5 bases, there was a span of 18 bases. Germline CDR1 reads SGHTA; CDR2 reads FQGNSA. The CDR3 runs 15 residues.

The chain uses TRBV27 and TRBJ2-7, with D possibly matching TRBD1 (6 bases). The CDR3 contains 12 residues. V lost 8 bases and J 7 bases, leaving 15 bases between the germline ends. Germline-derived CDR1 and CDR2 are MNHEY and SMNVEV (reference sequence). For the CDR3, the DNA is TGTGCCAGCCGGGACAATCTTTGGGAGCAGTACTTC. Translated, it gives CASRDNLWEQYF.

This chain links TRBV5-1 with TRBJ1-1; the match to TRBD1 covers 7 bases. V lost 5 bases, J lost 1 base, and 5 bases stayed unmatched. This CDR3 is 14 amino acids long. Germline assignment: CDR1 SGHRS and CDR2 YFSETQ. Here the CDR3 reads CASRGQAANTEAFF. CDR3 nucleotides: TGCGCCAGCAGAGGACAGGCGGCGAACACTGAAGCTTTCTTT.

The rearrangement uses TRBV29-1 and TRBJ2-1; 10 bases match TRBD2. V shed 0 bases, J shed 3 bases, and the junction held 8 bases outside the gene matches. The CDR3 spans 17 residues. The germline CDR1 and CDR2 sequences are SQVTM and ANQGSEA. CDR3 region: CSVEDKRGGPSYNEQFF. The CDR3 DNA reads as TGCAGCGTTGAAGATAAGCGGGGGGGCCCTAGCTACAATGAGCAGTTCTTC.

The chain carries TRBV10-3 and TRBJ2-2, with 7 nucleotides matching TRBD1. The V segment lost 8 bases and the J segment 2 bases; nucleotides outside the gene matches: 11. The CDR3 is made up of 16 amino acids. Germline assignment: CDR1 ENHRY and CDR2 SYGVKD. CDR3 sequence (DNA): TGTGCCATCCCCTCGGTTAGGACAGGAAACACCGGGGAGCTGTTTTTT. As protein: CAIPSVRTGNTGELFF.

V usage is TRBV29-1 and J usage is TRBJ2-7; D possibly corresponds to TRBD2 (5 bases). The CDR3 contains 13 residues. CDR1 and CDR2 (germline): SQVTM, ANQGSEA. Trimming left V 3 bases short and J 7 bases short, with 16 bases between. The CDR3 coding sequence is TGCAGCGTTGAGGTTTTACTAGGACGGGAGCAGTACTTC. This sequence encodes CSVEVLLGREQYF.

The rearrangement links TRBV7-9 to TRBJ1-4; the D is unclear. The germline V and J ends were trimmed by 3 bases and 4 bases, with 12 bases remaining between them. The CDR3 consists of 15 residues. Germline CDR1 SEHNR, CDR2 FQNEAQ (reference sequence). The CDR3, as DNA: TGTGCCAGCAGCTTCGGTCCGAGTAGTAATGAAAAACTGTTTTTT. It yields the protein CASSFGPSSNEKLFF. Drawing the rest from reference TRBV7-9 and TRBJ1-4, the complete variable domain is DTGVSQNPRHKITKRGQNVTFRCDPISEHNRLYWYRQTLGQGPEFLTYFQNEAQLEKSRLLSDRFSAERPKGSFSTLEIQRTEQGDSAMYLCASSFGPSSNEKLFFGSGTQLSVL.

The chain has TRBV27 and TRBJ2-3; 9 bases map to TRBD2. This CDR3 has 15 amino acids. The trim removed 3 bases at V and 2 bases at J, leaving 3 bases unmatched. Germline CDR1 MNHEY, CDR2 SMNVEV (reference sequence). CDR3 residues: CASSFTSGFTDTQYF. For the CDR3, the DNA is TGTGCCAGCAGTTTTACTAGCGGGTTCACAGATACGCAGTATTTT.

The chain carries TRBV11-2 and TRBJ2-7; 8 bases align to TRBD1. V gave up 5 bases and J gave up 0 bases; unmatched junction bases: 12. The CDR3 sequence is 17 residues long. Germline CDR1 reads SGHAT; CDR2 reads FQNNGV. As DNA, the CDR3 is TGTGCCAGCAGCGCAAATGCGGACAGGGCTTACTCCTACGAGCAGTACTTC. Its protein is CASSANADRAYSYEQYF.

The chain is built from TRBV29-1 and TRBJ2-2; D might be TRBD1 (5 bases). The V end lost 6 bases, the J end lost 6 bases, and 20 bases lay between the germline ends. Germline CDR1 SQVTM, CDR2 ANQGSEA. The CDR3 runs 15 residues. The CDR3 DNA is TGCAGCGTAACACAGGAGTTGGGGTCGTCCGGGGAGCTGTTTTTT. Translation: CSVTQELGSSGELFF.